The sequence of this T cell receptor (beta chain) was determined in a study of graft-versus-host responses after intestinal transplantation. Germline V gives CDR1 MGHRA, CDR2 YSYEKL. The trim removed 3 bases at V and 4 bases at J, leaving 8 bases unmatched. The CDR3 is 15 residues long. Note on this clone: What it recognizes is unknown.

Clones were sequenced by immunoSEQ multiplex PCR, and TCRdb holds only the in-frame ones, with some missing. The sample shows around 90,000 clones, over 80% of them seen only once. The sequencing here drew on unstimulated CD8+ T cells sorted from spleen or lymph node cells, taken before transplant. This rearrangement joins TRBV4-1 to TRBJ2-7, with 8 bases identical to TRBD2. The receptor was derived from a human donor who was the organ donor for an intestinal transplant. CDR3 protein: CASSQGRAGGYEQYF. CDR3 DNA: TGCGCCAGCAGCCAGGGGCGGGCGGGAGGATACGAGCAGTACTTC.